This T cell receptor beta chain was recovered during a study of synovial regulatory T cells in juvenile arthritis. CDR3 length: 14 residues. No DNA is given. The V gene's germline CDR1 is SGDLS and CDR2 YYNGEE. Profiling relied on immunoSEQ multiplex PCR, and the TCRdb table lists in-frame clones only, not all of them. The sample data list 10,000 or so clones. The sequencing sample was made of Treg cells from blood. Subset described: remaining (HLA-DR-negative) circulating blood Treg cells. This sequence joins TRBV9 and TRBJ2-7; TCRdb calls TRBD2, which cannot be checked without DNA. The TCR comes from a donor aged 2-30 years with juvenile idiopathic arthritis. CDR3 region: CASSGGGRAREQYF.